This T cell receptor (beta chain) originates from a study of blood T cells in healthy people across ages. Every participating donor contributed approximately 10 milliliters of peripheral blood through a draw. The use of a sample-barcoded 5' primer and a J-beta primer mix characterized a second PCR of about 7 to 12 cycles. TCRdb used MiXCR to reprocess the 5' RACE reads, holding one entry per CDR3 protein. The data hold about 1.7 million distinct CDR3 sequences, with about 28% observed a single time. This CDR3 region has 18 residues. Trimming took 2 bases from V and 3 from J, leaving 17 bases between them. Germline CDR1 is MNHNS and CDR2 is SASEGT. This clonotype was detected only a few times. Its specificity is not known. Study findings and constraints: Strong correlation linked observed beta diversity and percent naive T cells. Higher diversity, along with more naive CD4+ cells, distinguished long-lived donors from aged donors.

The rearrangement uses TRBV6-1 and TRBJ2-6; the D gene could be TRBD1 or TRBD2 (5 bases each). The sample consisted of blood. The TCR originated in a woman aged 25 to 39 in good health. CDR3 nucleotide sequence: TGTGCCAGCAGTGAACGACGGGGCTACTTGGGTGGGGCCAACGTCCTGACTTTC. Encoded protein: CASSERRGYLGGANVLTF.